The TCR beta chain described here comes from a study of early T cells in non-severe SARS-CoV-2 infection (dated by TCRdb to the early 2020s). About the investigation overall: TCR sequencing used bulk RNA from unsorted whole blood, so alpha and beta chains could not be paired.

The CDR3 contains 17 residues, cysteine and phenylalanine counted. Of all the DNA, just the CDR3 is kept, 51 bases in frame from base 1. Reading the germline V gene gives CDR1 SGHTA and CDR2 FQGNSA. Deletion took 5 bases off V and 0 bases off J, with a span of 18 bases between the germline ends. Preparation of the library involved 5' RACE. Instrument on record: NextSeq 500. In the TCR library protocol, unique molecular identifiers were attached to individual cDNA molecules to correct for PCR bias and sequencing error. TCR alpha and beta chains were both sequenced, and the abundances of alpha and beta sequences in each sample were closely correlated with each other. The original pipeline was this. Decombinator V4 was used to perform V gene, J gene and CDR3 annotation of TCR sequences. TCRs were defined as expanded if a significant change between any two time points was detected under a Poisson model with p below 0.0001. Abundances of TCRs were expressed as counts per million after normalisation to the total number of TCRs sequenced in each sample. MAIT TCRs were defined by TRAV1-2 paired with TRAJ12, TRAJ20 or TRAJ33, and iNKT TCRs by TRAV10 paired with TRAJ18. VDJdb, accessed 1 November 2021, was searched for CMV, EBV and SARS-CoV-2 annotated TCRs, excluding TCRs annotated for multiple antigens. TCRdb reanalyzed the raw reads on its own, using fastp at Q25 for trimming and MiXCR for clone calling, and kept in-frame beta chains. Each entry is one CDR3 protein sequence, shown with its most common DNA and genes. It is TCRdb's table, rather than the study itself, that gives the V and J calls and clone size. The sample includes under 85,000 distinct CDR3 sequences, with roughly 4.7% observed a single time. The ten largest clones capture around 7.5% of the sample.

Study-level results and caveats: Matching against VDJdb was skewed toward anti-spike CD8 responses, likely underestimated virus-specific expansions, and missed private and CD4 specificities.

Set within a cohort of healthcare workers in London, UK, this nested case-control study involved weekly PCR testing of nasopharyngeal swabs along with blood sampling. Between 23 and 31 March 2020, the week of the UK lockdown, healthcare workers were enrolled and then followed up weekly for as long as 16 weeks. The sample holds many counts of this clonotype. Its antigen specificity is not known. No much larger clone exists at a distance of one base, and base qualities are not known. The rearrangement joined TRBV7-2 to TRBJ2-3, and possibly TRBD1, on 5 matching bases. This material consisted of whole blood, taken at baseline. The receptor's source is an adult who was a healthcare worker with PCR-confirmed SARS-CoV-2 infection or an uninfected control (not recorded which). The CDR3 sequence is CASSPGARRLSTDTQYF. In nucleotide form, the sequence is TGTGCCAGCAGCCCTGGGGCGAGGCGGCTAAGCACAGATACGCAGTATTTT.